What follows is one T cell receptor beta chain and its context. V gave up 4 bases and J gave up 9 bases, with 27 bases separating them. The germline CDR1 and CDR2 sequences are GTSNPN and SVGIG (reference sequence). This CDR3 has 16 amino acids. Noted treatment: oral pan-JAK inhibitor, 5-10 mg twice daily. Sampling of alopecia areata patients yielded lesional scalp punch biopsies as well as peripheral blood. The sample is drawn from a study of CD8+ T cells in alopecia areata. Reverse transcribed after extraction, RNA yielded cDNA as the sequencing template. TCRdb keeps only in-frame clones here, not all; method: immunoSEQ multiplex PCR. Of about 120,000 clones in the sample, 50% to 55% are singletons; the top ten hold 0.45% to 0.5%.

The TCR was taken from a human donor with alopecia areata. Sequenced here: CD4+ T cells sorted from blood, sampled at week 4, from a patient treated with tofacitinib. The J gene is TRBJ1-2, the V gene TRBV30; D gene uncertain. CDR3 nucleotides: TGTGCCTGGACCGAGGCGAGTTCGTATACGAGATCGAGCTACACCTTC. This gives the protein CAWTEASSYTRSSYTF.